This TCR beta chain was identified in a study of cytomegalovirus exposure and HLA in healthy donors. Study-level information: Inside one of the first data releases sat roughly 80 million unique TCRs taken from HLA-typed donors. Whole-study findings and limits: An analysis done earlier found most TCR beta V segments productive about 87% or about 30% of the time. A later analysis reportedly found fewer N-insertions in an Asian-associated ancestry cluster than the approximately 700-donor mean.

Concerning this clone itself: Its antigen remains unidentified.

Per the germline V gene, CDR1 is SGHRS and CDR2 is YFSETQ. The CDR3 consists of 14 residues. V was clipped by 4 bases and J by 7 bases; unmatched bases: 8. With 60 Vbeta and 13 Jbeta primers, the PCR was carried out. The protocol was immunoSEQ multiplex PCR, while the TCRdb copy is restricted to in-frame clones and leaves out a portion. Recorded for this sample: some 150,000 clones. This receptor was taken from a woman younger than 35 in good health and CMV-seropositive. This rearrangement joins TRBV5-1 to TRBJ2-1, with 7 bases aligning to TRBD1. Input material: PBMCs. The CDR3 DNA reads as TGCGCCAGCAGCCCCGGACAGGTTTGGAATGAGCAGTTCTTC. This sequence encodes CASSPGQVWNEQFF.